What follows are 30 T cell receptor beta chains derived from one specimen sequenced in a study of T cells in Graves' hyperthyroidism and ophthalmopathy. Template material for amplifying TCR beta CDR3 regions consisted of RNA transcripts. The HTBI primer set was used in a first-round RT-PCR of the TCR CDR3. MiXCR, run by TCRdb on the multiplex PCR reads, gives a single entry per CDR3 protein. The sample holds about 300,000 distinct CDR3 sequences, over 15% seen once. Specimen: blood. These receptor sequences come from a man aged 30-40 years with Graves' hyperthyroidism.

The count of this clonotype is one. The V gene is TRBV19, the J gene TRBJ1-2; unclear D gene. Germline CDR1 is LNHDA and CDR2 is SQIVND (reference sequence). CDR3 length: 13 residues. With 0 bases removed from V and 7 bases from J, the gap between germline ends came to 9 bases. The DNA of the CDR3 is TGTGCCAGTAGTATAGAGGGATCTATTGGCTACACCTTC. Translating it yields CASSIEGSIGYTF.

Details on this clonotype: This may be a read error, as it is one base from a much larger clone. The chain couples TRBV20-1 to TRBJ1-6; 9 positions match TRBD1. Germline lookup yields CDR1 DFQATT and CDR2 SNEGSKA (reference sequence). CDR3 length equals 17 residues. The J segment lost 9 bases and the V segment lost 1 base, leaving 13 bases of the junction unmatched. The CDR3 coding sequence is TGCAGTGCTAGAGTTTTAATGGCGGGACAGGGATTTTCACCCCTCCACTTT. Translated, it gives CSARVLMAGQGFSPLHF.

Ten or more counts support this clonotype. The chain joins TRBV28 to TRBJ2-7, with 8 bases identical to TRBD2. The trim removed 10 bases at V and 7 bases at J, leaving 15 bases unmatched. Germline V gives CDR1 MDHEN, CDR2 SYDVKM. The CDR3 has 14 residues. CDR3 nucleotide sequence: TGTGCCACGCAACCTGGAGCGGGAGAGGGTGAGCAGTACTTC. This gives the protein CATQPGAGEGEQYF.

J is TRBJ2-2 and V is TRBV5-1, with 8 positions matching TRBD2. With 4 bases clipped from V and 1 base from J, the junction kept 6 bases outside the gene matches. The CDR3 spans 16 residues. Germline CDR1 SGHRS, CDR2 YFSETQ. CDR3 sequence: CASSISGTVNTGELFF. The CDR3 nucleotides are TGCGCCAGCAGCATTAGCGGGACCGTGAACACCGGGGAGCTGTTTTTT.

This clonotype was counted many times. This rearrangement joins TRBV7-8 to TRBJ2-1; unclear D gene. There are 17 residues in the CDR3. The V and J ends lost 6 bases and 0 bases respectively, with 18 bases between them. From germline, CDR1 is SGHVS and CDR2 FQNEAQ. DNA for the CDR3: TGTGCCAGCAGACGTGCCCTCGACCGAAGCTCCTACAATGAGCAGTTCTTC. Its protein product is CASRRALDRSSYNEQFF. Drawing the rest from reference TRBV7-8 and TRBJ2-1, the complete variable domain is GAGVSQSPRYKVAKRGQDVALRCDPISGHVSLFWYQQALGQGPEFLTYFQNEAQLDKSGLPSDRFFAERPEGSVSTLKIQRTQQEDSAVYLCASRRALDRSSYNEQFFGPGTRLTVL.

This clonotype was seen at least ten times. This chain joins TRBV6-5 and TRBJ1-1; D may be TRBD1 (5 bases). Germline loops: CDR1 MNHEY, CDR2 SVGAGI. CDR3 length: 14 residues. V gave up 2 bases and J gave up 4 bases, with 11 bases separating them. The CDR3 region is CASSYLRDPTEAFF. The DNA of the CDR3 is TGTGCCAGCAGTTACCTCAGGGATCCCACTGAAGCTTTCTTT.

This clonotype was detected a few times. The chain couples TRBV30 to TRBJ1-5; 8 positions agree with TRBD1. The germline V gene encodes CDR1 GTSNPN and CDR2 SVGIG (reference sequence). The CDR3 runs to 14 residues. V lost 3 bases and J lost 6; bases outside the gene matches: 7. The CDR3 reads CAWSAGQGGQPQHF. DNA for the CDR3: TGTGCCTGGAGCGCCGGACAGGGAGGTCAGCCCCAGCATTTT.

Ten or more counts support this clonotype. The CDR3 region is CASRDAGDNEQFF. The CDR3 DNA is TGTGCCAGCAGAGATGCGGGAGACAATGAGCAGTTCTTC. This rearrangement joins TRBV11-2 to TRBJ2-1, with 7 nucleotides matching TRBD2. The V segment lost 6 bases and the J segment 5 bases; nucleotides outside the gene matches: 4. Per the germline V gene, CDR1 is SGHAT and CDR2 is FQNNGV. CDR3 length: 13 residues.

Turning to this clonotype: This CDR3 fails to terminate in the conserved phenylalanine or tryptophan, so it likely reflects a read error. The rearrangement links TRBV12-3 or TRBV12-4 to TRBJ1-5; possibly TRBD1 for D (5 bases). V was clipped by 6 bases and J by 1 base, with 10 bases between them. The CDR3 is 14 residues long. The CDR3 sequence is CASRSGFSNQPQHL. CDR3 DNA sequence: TGTGCCAGCAGATCAGGGTTCAGCAATCAGCCCCAGCATCTT.

This clonotype came up a few times. The chain combines TRBV29-1 with TRBJ2-2; D might be TRBD1 (6 bases). This CDR3 is 14 amino acids long. The V and J ends lost 5 bases and 0 bases respectively, with 10 bases between them. Germline-derived CDR1 and CDR2 are SQVTM and ANQGSEA. CDR3 sequence (DNA): TGCAGCGTTCCTGGACAGCCGAACACCGGGGAGCTGTTTTTT. It codes for CSVPGQPNTGELFF.

This clonotype was detected only a few times. The chain combines TRBV27 with TRBJ1-6; 10 nucleotides line up with TRBD1. The ends lost 6 bases at V and 9 bases at J; junction bases unmatched: 8. The CDR3 spans 15 residues. Germline CDR1 is MNHEY and CDR2 is SMNVEV (reference sequence). CDR3 region: CASSWAGQGFSPLHF. In nucleotides, the CDR3 is TGTGCCAGCAGCTGGGCGGGACAGGGGTTTTCACCCCTCCACTTT.

Remarks on this clonotype: A much larger clone differs by one base, so this may be a read error. The V call is TRBV11-3, the J call TRBJ1-2, with 8 nucleotides matching TRBD1. Unmatched junction bases numbered 14, after V lost 2 bases and J lost 12 bases. The V gene's germline CDR1 is SGHNT and CDR2 YENEEA. The CDR3 runs 15 residues. The CDR3 protein is CASSLSLGQGGGDTF. CDR3 sequence (DNA): TGTGCCAGCAGCTTAAGTCTAGGACAGGGAGGAGGCGACACCTTC. The variable domain in full, completed from reference TRBV11-3 and TRBJ1-2, reads EAGVVQSPRYKIIEKKQPVAFWCNPISGHNTLYWYLQNLGQGPELLIRYENEEAVDDSQLPKDRFSAERLKGVDSTLKIQPAELGDSAVYLCASSLSLGQGGGDTFGSGTRLTVV.

This clonotype has only a few counts. This chain links TRBV2 with TRBJ2-5, with TRBD2 as a possible D gene (6 bases). The CDR3 loop spans 15 amino acids. Germline loops: CDR1 SNHLY, CDR2 FYNNEI. V lost 1 base, J lost 5 bases, and 14 bases lay in between. The CDR3 DNA reads as TGTGCCAGCAGTGAAGACAGTTCAGGGAGGGAGACCCAGTACTTC. Translating it yields CASSEDSSGRETQYF.

This clonotype was detected ten times or more. V gene TRBV11-3 combines with J gene TRBJ2-3; D not resolved. V was clipped by 5 bases and J by 6 bases, with 12 bases between them. Germline CDR1 reads SGHNT; CDR2 reads YENEEA. The CDR3 totals 13 residues. The CDR3 spells CASSRLWVDTQYF. The CDR3 nucleotides are TGTGCCAGCAGCCGCCTGTGGGTCGATACGCAGTATTTT.

The sample holds many counts of this clonotype. The rearrangement uses TRBV12-3 or TRBV12-4 and TRBJ2-5; D is perhaps TRBD1 (6 bases). The V end was cut by 4 bases, the J end by 4 bases, with 7 bases between. CDR3 size: 12 residues. The CDR3 region is CASSWDTETQYF. The CDR3 nucleotides are TGTGCCAGCAGTTGGGACACAGAGACCCAGTACTTC.

In this sample, this clonotype turned up a few times. The rearrangement uses TRBV28 and TRBJ1-2; D may be TRBD1 (6 bases). Germline V gene lookup returns CDR1 MDHEN and CDR2 SYDVKM. The CDR3 runs 14 residues. Trimming shortened V by 6 bases and J by 8 bases, and 19 bases separated the two germline ends. As DNA, the CDR3 is TGTGCCAGCAGCCATGAACAGGGAATACGGGGCTACACCTTC. Translation gives CASSHEQGIRGYTF.

This sequence joins TRBV20-1 and TRBJ2-1, with D possibly matching TRBD2 (6 bases). Between the trimmed V and J ends, which lost 3 bases and 8 bases, there was a span of 17 bases. The germline V gene encodes CDR1 DFQATT and CDR2 SNEGSKA (reference sequence). There are 14 residues in the CDR3. In nucleotides, the CDR3 is TGCAGTGCTAGTAAGGCGGGAATTACGGATGAGCAGTTCTTC. Residues: CSASKAGITDEQFF.

This clonotype has at least ten counts. The rearrangement uses TRBV24-1 and TRBJ2-7, with D uncertain. CDR1 is KGHDR and CDR2 is SFDVKD in the germline V gene. V was trimmed by 4 bases and J by 8 bases, leaving 14 bases between them. The CDR3 consists of 13 residues. The chain's CDR3 is CATSEDGLGKQYF. The CDR3, as DNA: TGTGCCACCAGTGAGGACGGTCTGGGGAAGCAGTACTTC.

This clonotype was seen at least ten times. The chain combines TRBV12-3 or TRBV12-4 with TRBJ2-1, with 10 nucleotides matching TRBD1. V was pared by 3 bases and J by 6 bases, with 5 bases of the junction left unmatched. The CDR3 covers 15 residues. CDR3 DNA sequence: TGTGCCAGCAGTTTTCGGACAGGGGGTTCCAATGAGCAGTTCTTC. Amino acid sequence: CASSFRTGGSNEQFF.

This sequence joins TRBV4-2 and TRBJ2-1; 8 bases are a match to TRBD2. V was clipped by 5 bases and J by 7 bases; unmatched bases: 7. Germline CDR1 reads LGHNA; CDR2 reads YNFKEQ. The CDR3 spans 14 residues. CDR3 in amino acids: CASSVSGNSNEQFF. CDR3 in DNA: TGTGCCAGCAGCGTTAGCGGGAACAGTAATGAGCAGTTCTTC.

About this clonotype itself: A read error is likely, as this CDR3 ends without the conserved phenylalanine or tryptophan. V and J are TRBV27 and TRBJ2-2; TRBD2 matches at 13 bases. CDR3 length equals 16 residues. Germline V CDR1 and CDR2: MNHEY, SMNVEV (reference sequence). Trimming cost V 5 bases and J 4 bases; bases outside gene matches: 4. The CDR3 loop is CASSVGLAGSTGELFC. The CDR3 nucleotides read TGTGCCAGCAGTGTGGGACTAGCGGGGAGCACCGGGGAGCTGTTTTGT.

This clonotype was recorded at least ten times. The V gene is TRBV29-1, the J gene TRBJ1-1; tentatively, D is TRBD1 (5 bases). Germline V CDR1 and CDR2: SQVTM, ANQGSEA. The CDR3 loop spans 13 amino acids. V shed 0 bases and J shed 4 bases, with 9 bases lying between them. CDR3: CSVEDRGSTEAFF. CDR3 bases: TGCAGCGTTGAAGATCGGGGCAGCACTGAAGCTTTCTTT.

At least ten counts were recorded for this clonotype. This chain joins TRBV11-2 and TRBJ2-1; D might be TRBD2 (6 bases). The germline gives CDR1 SGHAT, CDR2 FQNNGV. The CDR3 sequence is 14 residues long. V was cut by 8 bases and J by 3 bases, with 14 bases left in between. The DNA for the CDR3 is TGTGCCAGCCGCACAAACGGGGGCTACAATGAGCAGTTCTTC. Its protein is CASRTNGGYNEQFF.

The CDR3 region has the DNA TGTGCCAGCAGCTTCAGCGCGGCGGGAGGGTGGAAGACCCAGTACTTC. Amino acids: CASSFSAAGGWKTQYF. The rearrangement joins TRBV5-8 to TRBJ2-5, with 9 bases aligning to TRBD2. This CDR3 has 16 residues. V dropped 2 bases and J dropped 6; count of bases not matched to a gene: 11. Germline CDR1 reads SGHTS; CDR2 reads YDEGEE.

This clonotype was seen only a few times. The rearrangement uses TRBV19 and TRBJ1-5, with TRBD1 identical over 7 bases. CDR1 is LNHDA and CDR2 is SQIVND in the germline V gene (reference sequence). V was clipped by 4 bases and J by 9 bases; unmatched bases: 9. The CDR3 spans 14 residues. The CDR3 reads CASSTGTEAGPQHF. CDR3 sequence (DNA): TGTGCCAGTAGTACGGGGACAGAGGCTGGGCCCCAGCATTTT. The full variable domain, completed using reference TRBV19 and TRBJ1-5, is DGGITQSPKYLFRKEGQNVTLSCEQNLNHDAMYWYRQDPGQGLRLIYYSQIVNDFQKGDIAEGYSVSREKKESFPLTVTSAQKNPTAFYLCASSTGTEAGPQHFGDGTRLSIL.

The chain is built from TRBV20-1 and TRBJ2-7; 7 positions agree with TRBD2. CDR1 is DFQATT and CDR2 is SNEGSKA in the germline V gene (reference sequence). The CDR3 is 13 residues long. The junction had 4 bases not matched to a gene; V was cut back by 5 bases and J by 0 bases. CDR3 protein: CSAPGGVSYEQYF. The CDR3 nucleotides read TGCAGTGCTCCTGGGGGGGTCTCCTACGAGCAGTACTTC.

This clonotype was observed many times. The genes are TRBV6-1 and TRBJ2-1; 12 bases line up with TRBD2. In germline, CDR1 is MNHNS, CDR2 SASEGT. There are 15 residues in the CDR3. The V segment lost 7 bases and the J segment 4 bases; nucleotides outside the gene matches: 5. CDR3 sequence reads: CASTPLAGGYNEQFF. CDR3 in DNA: TGTGCCAGCACCCCGCTAGCGGGAGGGTACAATGAGCAGTTCTTC.

In this sample, this clonotype turned up many times. This chain joins TRBV18 and TRBJ1-2, with 7 bases lining up with TRBD1. Per germline, CDR1 KGHSH and CDR2 LQKENI. The CDR3 extends over 14 amino acids. V shed 5 bases, J shed 6 bases, and the junction held 9 bases outside the gene matches. The CDR3 sequence is CASSNLGGGDGYTF. In DNA, the CDR3 is TGTGCCAGCTCAAACCTAGGAGGGGGCGATGGCTACACCTTC.

In this sample, this clonotype turned up many times. V is TRBV7-3 and J is TRBJ2-5; D gene uncertain. The CDR3 covers 13 residues. Trimming removed 0 bases from V and 4 bases from J, with 6 bases in between. Germline V gene lookup returns CDR1 SGHTA and CDR2 FQGTGA. The DNA of the CDR3 is TGTGCCAGCAGCTTAACAGGATCAGAGACCCAGTACTTC. Encoded protein: CASSLTGSETQYF.

The table lists this clonotype with many counts. The chain joins TRBV20-1 to TRBJ2-1; 7 nucleotides agree with TRBD1. V was pared by 1 base and J by 4 bases, with 4 bases of the junction left unmatched. The CDR3 is made up of 14 amino acids. CDR1 is DFQATT, CDR2 SNEGSKA, per germline (reference sequence). CDR3 coding DNA: TGCAGTGCTAGAGGTGGCAGGGGGTACAATGAGCAGTTCTTC. This codes for CSARGGRGYNEQFF.